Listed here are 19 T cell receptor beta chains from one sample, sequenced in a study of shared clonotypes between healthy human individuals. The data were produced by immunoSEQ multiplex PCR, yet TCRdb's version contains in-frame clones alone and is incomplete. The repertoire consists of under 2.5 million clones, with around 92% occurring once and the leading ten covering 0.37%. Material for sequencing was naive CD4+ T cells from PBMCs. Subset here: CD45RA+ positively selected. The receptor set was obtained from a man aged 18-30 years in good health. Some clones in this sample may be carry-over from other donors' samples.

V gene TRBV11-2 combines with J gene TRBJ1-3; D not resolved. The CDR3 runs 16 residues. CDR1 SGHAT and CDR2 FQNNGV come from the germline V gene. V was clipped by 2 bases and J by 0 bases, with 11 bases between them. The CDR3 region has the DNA TGTGCCAGCAGCTTAATACCCCTTGGCTCTGGAAACACCATATATTTT. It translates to CASSLIPLGSGNTIYF.

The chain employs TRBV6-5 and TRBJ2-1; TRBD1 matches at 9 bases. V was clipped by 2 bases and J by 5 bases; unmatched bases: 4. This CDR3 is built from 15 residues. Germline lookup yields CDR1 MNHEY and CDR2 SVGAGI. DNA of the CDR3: TGTGCCAGCAGTTACGGACAGGGGTCAAACAATGAGCAGTTCTTC. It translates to CASSYGQGSNNEQFF.

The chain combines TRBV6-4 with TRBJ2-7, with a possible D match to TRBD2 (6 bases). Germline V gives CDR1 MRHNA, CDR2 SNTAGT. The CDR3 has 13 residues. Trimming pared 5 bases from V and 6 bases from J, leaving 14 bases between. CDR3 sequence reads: CASSPRLVGEQYF. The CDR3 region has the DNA TGTGCCAGCAGTCCCAGACTAGTTGGCGAGCAGTACTTC.

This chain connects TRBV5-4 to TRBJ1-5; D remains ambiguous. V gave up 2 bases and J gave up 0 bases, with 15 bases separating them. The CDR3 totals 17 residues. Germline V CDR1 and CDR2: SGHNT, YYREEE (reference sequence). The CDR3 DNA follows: TGTGCCAGCAGCTTTAATTTGGCGGTTAGTAGCAATCAGCCCCAGCATTTT. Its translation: CASSFNLAVSSNQPQHF.

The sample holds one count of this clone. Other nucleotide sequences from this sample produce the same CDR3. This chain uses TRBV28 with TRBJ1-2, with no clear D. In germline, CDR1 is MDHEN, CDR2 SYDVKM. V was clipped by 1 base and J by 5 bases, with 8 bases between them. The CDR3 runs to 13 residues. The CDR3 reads CASSLSGSYGYTF. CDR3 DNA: TGTGCCAGCAGTTTATCTGGGAGTTATGGCTACACCTTC.

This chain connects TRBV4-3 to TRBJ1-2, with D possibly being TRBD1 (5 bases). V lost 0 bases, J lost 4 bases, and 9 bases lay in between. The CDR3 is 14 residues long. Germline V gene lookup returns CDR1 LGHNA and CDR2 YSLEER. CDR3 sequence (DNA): TGCGCCAGCAGCCAAGATTTGGGGGGCTATGGCTACACCTTC. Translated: CASSQDLGGYGYTF.

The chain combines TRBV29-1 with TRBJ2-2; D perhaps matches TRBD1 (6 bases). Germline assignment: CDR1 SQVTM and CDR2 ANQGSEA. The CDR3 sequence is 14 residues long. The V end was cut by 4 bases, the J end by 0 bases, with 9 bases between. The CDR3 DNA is TGCAGCGTTGGAGACAGGACGAACACCGGGGAGCTGTTTTTT. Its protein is CSVGDRTNTGELFF.

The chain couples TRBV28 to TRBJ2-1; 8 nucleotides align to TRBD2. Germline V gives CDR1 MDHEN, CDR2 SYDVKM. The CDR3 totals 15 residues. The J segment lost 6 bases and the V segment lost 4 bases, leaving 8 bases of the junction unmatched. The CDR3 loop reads CASSYVGLAGNEQFF. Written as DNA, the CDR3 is TGTGCCAGCAGTTATGTGGGGCTAGCGGGCAATGAGCAGTTCTTC.

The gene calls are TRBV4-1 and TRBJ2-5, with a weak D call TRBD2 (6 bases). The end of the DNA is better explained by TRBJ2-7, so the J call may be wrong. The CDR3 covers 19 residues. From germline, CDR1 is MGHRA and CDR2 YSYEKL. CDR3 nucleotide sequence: TGCGCCAGCAGCCAACGGGGGACCTTACCTCTGGCGAGCTCCTACGAGCAGTACTTC. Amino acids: CASSQRGTLPLASSYEQYF.

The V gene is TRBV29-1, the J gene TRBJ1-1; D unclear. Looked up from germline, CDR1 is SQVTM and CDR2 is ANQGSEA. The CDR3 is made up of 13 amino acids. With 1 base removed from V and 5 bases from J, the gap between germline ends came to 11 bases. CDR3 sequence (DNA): TGCAGCGTTGAAGCACGTAGTCGGACTGAAGCTTTCTTT. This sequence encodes CSVEARSRTEAFF.

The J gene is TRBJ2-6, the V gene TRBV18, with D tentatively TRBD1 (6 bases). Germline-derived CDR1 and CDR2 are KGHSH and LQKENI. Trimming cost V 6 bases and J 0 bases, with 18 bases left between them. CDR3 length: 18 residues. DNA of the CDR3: TGTGCCAGCTCGCCCACAGGGAGCCCGGCCTCTGGGGCCAACGTCCTGACTTTC. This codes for CASSPTGSPASGANVLTF.

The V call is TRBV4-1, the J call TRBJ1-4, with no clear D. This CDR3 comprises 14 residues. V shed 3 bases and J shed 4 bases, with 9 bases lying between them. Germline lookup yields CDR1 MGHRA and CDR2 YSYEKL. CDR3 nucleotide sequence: TGCGCCAGCAGCCAGGGTGCCCTTAATGAAAAACTGTTTTTT. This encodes CASSQGALNEKLFF.

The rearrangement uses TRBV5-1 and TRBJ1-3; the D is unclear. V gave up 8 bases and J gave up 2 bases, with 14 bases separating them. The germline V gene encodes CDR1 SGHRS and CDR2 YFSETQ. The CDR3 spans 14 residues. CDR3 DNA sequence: TGCGCCAGTCGACTGGGAGGCCCTGGAAACACCATATATTTT. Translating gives CASRLGGPGNTIYF.

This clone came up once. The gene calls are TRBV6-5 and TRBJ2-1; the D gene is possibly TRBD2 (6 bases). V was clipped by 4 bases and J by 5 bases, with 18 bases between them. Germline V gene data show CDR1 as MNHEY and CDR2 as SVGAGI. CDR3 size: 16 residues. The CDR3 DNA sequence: TGTGCCAGCAGTTCTCCGTACGCGGGAAGCGACAATGAGCAGTTCTTC. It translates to CASSSPYAGSDNEQFF.

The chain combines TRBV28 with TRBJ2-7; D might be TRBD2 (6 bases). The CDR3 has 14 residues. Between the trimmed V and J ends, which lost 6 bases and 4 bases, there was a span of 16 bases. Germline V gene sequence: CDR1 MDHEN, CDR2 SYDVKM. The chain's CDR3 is CASSPYGGLYEQYF. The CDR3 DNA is TGTGCCAGCAGCCCCTATGGAGGGCTGTACGAGCAGTACTTC.

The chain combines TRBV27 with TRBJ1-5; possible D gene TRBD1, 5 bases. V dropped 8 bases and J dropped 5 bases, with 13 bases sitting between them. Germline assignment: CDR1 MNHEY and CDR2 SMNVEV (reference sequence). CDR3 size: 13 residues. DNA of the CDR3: TGTGCCAGCGGCGACAGTTCTTATCAGCCCCAGCATTTT. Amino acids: CASGDSSYQPQHF.

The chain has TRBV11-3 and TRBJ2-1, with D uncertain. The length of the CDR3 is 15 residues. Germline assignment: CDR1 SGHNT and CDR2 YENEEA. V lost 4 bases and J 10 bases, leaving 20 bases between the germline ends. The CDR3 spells CASSSIRTLILEQFF. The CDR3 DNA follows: TGTGCCAGCAGCTCCATTCGGACCCTAATTCTGGAGCAGTTCTTC.

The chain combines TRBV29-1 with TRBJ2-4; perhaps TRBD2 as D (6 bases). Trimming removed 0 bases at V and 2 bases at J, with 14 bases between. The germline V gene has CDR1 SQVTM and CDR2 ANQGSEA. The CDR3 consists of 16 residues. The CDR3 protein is CSVEDGGRGTKNIQYF. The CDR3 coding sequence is TGCAGCGTTGAAGACGGGGGACGGGGGACCAAAAACATTCAGTACTTC.

The chain's CDR3 is CAISGQGLSTF. CDR3 in DNA: TGTGCCATCAGTGGTCAGGGACTCTCCACCTTC. The chain joins TRBV10-3 to TRBJ1-2, with D possibly being TRBD1 (5 bases). Germline CDR1 is ENHRY and CDR2 is SYGVKD. The CDR3 runs to 11 residues. The V gene lost 4 bases and the J gene lost 13 bases, with 13 bases spanning the gap.